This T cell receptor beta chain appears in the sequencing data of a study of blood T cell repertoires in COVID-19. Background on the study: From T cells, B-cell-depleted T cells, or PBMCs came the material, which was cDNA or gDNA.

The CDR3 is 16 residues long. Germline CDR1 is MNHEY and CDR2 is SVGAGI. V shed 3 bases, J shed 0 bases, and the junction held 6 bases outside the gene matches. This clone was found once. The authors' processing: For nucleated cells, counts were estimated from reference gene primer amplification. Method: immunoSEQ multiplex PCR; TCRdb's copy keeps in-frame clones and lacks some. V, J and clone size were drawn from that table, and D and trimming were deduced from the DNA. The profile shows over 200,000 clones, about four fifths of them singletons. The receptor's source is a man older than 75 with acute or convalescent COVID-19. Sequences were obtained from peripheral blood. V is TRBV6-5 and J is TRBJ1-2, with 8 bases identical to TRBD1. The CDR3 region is CASSYTYRGTNYGYTF. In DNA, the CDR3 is TGTGCCAGCAGTTATACCTACAGGGGGACTAACTATGGCTACACCTTC.